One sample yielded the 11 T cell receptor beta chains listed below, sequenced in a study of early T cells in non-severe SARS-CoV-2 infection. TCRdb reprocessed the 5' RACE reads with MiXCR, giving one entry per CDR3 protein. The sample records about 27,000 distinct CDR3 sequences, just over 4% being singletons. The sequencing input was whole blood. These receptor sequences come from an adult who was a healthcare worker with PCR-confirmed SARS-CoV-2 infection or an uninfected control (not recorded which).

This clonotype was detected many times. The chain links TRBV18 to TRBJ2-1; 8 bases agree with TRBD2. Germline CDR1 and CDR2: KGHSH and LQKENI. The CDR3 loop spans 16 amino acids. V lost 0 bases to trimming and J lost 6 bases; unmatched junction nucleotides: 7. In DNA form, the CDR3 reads TGTGCCAGCTCACCACCTATCGGAGCGGGAGCCAATGAGCAGTTCTTC. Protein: CASSPPIGAGANEQFF. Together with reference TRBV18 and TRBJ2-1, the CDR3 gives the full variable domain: NAGVMQNPRHLVRRRGQEARLRCSPMKGHSHVYWYRQLPEEGLKFMVYLQKENIIDESGMPKERFSAEFPKEGPSILRIQQVVRGDSAAYFCASSPPIGAGANEQFFGPGTRLTVL.

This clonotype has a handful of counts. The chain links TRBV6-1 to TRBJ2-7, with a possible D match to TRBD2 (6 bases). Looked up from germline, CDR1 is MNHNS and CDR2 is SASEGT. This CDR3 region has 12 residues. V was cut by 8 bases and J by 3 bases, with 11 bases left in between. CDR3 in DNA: TGTGCCAGCCTGTCGCGGGACTACGAGCAGTACTTC. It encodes CASLSRDYEQYF.

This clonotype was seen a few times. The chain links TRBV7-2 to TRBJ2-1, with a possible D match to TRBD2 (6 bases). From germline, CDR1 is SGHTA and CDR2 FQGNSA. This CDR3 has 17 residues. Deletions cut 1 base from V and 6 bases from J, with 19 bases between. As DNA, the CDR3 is TGTGCCAGCAGCTTAGAGATCCGTAGGGGAGGAGGCAATGAGCAGTTCTTC. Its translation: CASSLEIRRGGGNEQFF.

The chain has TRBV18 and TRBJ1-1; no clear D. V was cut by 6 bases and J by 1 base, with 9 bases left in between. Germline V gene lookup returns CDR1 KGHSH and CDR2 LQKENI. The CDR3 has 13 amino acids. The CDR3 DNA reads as TGTGCCAGCTCTGAATCTCAGAACACTGAAGCTTTCTTT. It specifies CASSESQNTEAFF.

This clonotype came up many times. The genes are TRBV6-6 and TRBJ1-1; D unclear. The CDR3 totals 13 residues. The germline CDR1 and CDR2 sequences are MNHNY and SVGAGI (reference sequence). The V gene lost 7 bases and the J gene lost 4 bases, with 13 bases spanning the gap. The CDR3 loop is CASNPLGGTEAFF. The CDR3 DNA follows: TGTGCCAGCAATCCCCTCGGAGGCACTGAAGCTTTCTTT.

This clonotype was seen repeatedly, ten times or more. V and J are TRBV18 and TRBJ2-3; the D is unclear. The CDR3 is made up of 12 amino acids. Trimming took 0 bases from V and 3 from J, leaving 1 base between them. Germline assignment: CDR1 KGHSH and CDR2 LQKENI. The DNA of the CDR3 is TGTGCCAGCTCACCACCGACAGATACGCAGTATTTT. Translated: CASSPPTDTQYF. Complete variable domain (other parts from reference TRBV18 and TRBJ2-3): NAGVMQNPRHLVRRRGQEARLRCSPMKGHSHVYWYRQLPEEGLKFMVYLQKENIIDESGMPKERFSAEFPKEGPSILRIQQVVRGDSAAYFCASSPPTDTQYFGPGTRLTVL.

For the CDR3, the DNA is TGCAGCGTTGAAGGGGGTCATAGCTACGAGCAGTACTTC. Amino acid sequence: CSVEGGHSYEQYF. The V call is TRBV29-1, the J call TRBJ2-7, with D uncertain. The CDR3 has 13 residues. Trimming shortened V by 1 base and J by 3 bases, and 10 bases separated the two germline ends. Germline V gene data show CDR1 as SQVTM and CDR2 as ANQGSEA.

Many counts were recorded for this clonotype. The CDR3 DNA follows: TGCAGCTTTAAAGGGGCTGGACAGGGATACAATGAGCAGTTCTTC. Amino acid sequence: CSFKGAGQGYNEQFF. V gene TRBV29-1 combines with J gene TRBJ2-1; 8 bases agree with TRBD1. The CDR3 sequence is 15 residues long. Germline V gives CDR1 SQVTM, CDR2 ANQGSEA. The trim removed 8 bases at V and 4 bases at J, leaving 13 bases unmatched.

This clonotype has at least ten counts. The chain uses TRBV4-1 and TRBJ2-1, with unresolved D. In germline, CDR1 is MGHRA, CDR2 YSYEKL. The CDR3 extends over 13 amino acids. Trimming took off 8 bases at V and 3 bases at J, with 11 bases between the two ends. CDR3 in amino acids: CASATSNYNEQFF. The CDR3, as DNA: TGCGCCAGCGCGACATCGAACTACAATGAGCAGTTCTTC.

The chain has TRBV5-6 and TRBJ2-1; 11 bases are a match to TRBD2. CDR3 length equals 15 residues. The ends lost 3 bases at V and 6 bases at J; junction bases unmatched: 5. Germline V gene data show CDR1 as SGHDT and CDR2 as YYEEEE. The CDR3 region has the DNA TGTGCCAGCAGCTCGACTAGCGGGGTGTCCAATGAGCAGTTCTTC. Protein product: CASSSTSGVSNEQFF.

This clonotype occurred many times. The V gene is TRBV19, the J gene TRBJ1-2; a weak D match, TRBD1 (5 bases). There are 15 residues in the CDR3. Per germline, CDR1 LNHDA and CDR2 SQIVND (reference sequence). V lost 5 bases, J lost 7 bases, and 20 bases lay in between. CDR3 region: CASSAKPQALGGYTF. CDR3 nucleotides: TGTGCCAGTAGTGCTAAACCACAGGCGCTGGGTGGCTACACCTTC.